This T cell receptor (beta chain) was identified in a study of memory CD4+ T cells and cytomegalovirus serostatus. In the study overall: Donors were healthy Belgian adults, some 10 CMV seropositive and around 23 seronegative.

Single viable CD3+CD4+CD8-CD45RO+ cells were sorted as the memory CD4+ T cells. Donors' CMV status reflects serum IgG against pp150, pp28, p38, p52. The CDR3 has 11 amino acids. Germline CDR1 reads MGHDK; CDR2 reads SYGVNS. The V end lost 5 bases, the J end lost 0 bases, and 1 base lay between the germline ends. Sequencing used immunoSEQ multiplex PCR; TCRdb keeps in-frame clones, though not all of them. The sample includes roughly 86,000 clones, around 80% of them seen just once. The TCR sequence derives from an adult in good health and CMV-seropositive. Sequenced input: memory CD4+ T cells from blood. V usage is TRBV25-1 and J usage is TRBJ1-2, with D hard to call. CDR3 protein: CASSTNYGYTF. In DNA, the CDR3 is TGTGCCAGCAGTACTAACTATGGCTACACCTTC.